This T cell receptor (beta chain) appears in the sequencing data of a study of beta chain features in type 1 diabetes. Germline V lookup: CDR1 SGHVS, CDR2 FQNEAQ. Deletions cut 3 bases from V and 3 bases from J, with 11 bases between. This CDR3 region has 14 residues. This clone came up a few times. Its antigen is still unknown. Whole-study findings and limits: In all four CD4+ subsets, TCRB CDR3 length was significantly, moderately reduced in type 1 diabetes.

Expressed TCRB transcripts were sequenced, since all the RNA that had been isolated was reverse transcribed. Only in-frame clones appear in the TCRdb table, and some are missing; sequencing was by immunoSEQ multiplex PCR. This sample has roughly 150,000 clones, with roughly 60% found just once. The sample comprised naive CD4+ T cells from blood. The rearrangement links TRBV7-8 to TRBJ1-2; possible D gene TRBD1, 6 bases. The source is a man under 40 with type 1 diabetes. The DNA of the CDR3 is TGTGCCAGCAGCTTTACAGGGTTGGACTATGGCTACACCTTC. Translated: CASSFTGLDYGYTF.